Listed below are T cell receptor beta chains from one sample, sequenced in a study of blood T cell repertoires in COVID-19. Sequenced by immunoSEQ multiplex PCR; TCRdb stores in-frame clones only, minus some. Altogether fewer than 150,000 clones are present, about 91% being singletons, with the ten largest covering almost 0.9%. Sequenced material: peripheral blood. These receptors all stem from a woman in her 50s with active or convalescent COVID-19. Each CDR3 is given with its conserved first and last residue. The D gene is left open where the match is weak. The listing skips clone size in some rows; elsewhere it reads once, few, many or a size class.

size: .
J: TRBJ2-1
D: TRBD2
V: TRBV7-9
DNA: TGTGCCAGCAGCTTATATACTAGCGGGAGGGGAAATGAGCAGTTCTTC
CDR3: CASSLYTSGRGNEQFF

size: .
J: TRBJ2-5
D: .
V: TRBV6-5
DNA: TGTGCCAGCAGCCGGTCAGAGACCCAGTACTTC
CDR3: CASSRSETQYF

size: .
J: TRBJ1-4
D: .
V: TRBV19
DNA: TGTGCCAGTAGCGAATCGACGGGTTATAATGAAAAACTGTTTTTT
CDR3: CASSESTGYNEKLFF

size: .
J: TRBJ2-3
D: TRBD2
V: TRBV5-1
DNA: TGCGCCAGCAGCAAGGCTAGCGGGAGATCCACAGATACGCAGTATTTT
CDR3: CASSKASGRSTDTQYF

size: .
J: TRBJ1-5
D: TRBD1
V: TRBV7-8
DNA: TGTGCCAGCAGCCGGGACAGGGGCAATCAGCCCCAGCATTTT
CDR3: CASSRDRGNQPQHF

size: .
J: TRBJ2-7
D: TRBD2
V: TRBV4-2
DNA: TGTGCCAGCAGCCAAGGGACTAGCGGTTACGAGCAGTACTTC
CDR3: CASSQGTSGYEQYF

size: .
J: TRBJ1-3
D: .
V: TRBV7-9
DNA: TGTGCCAGCAGCTTGGAACCGGGAACCTCTGGAAACACCATATATTTT
CDR3: CASSLEPGTSGNTIYF

size: few
J: TRBJ1-5
D: .
V: TRBV5-5
DNA: TGTGCCAGCAGCTTATGGAGCCTCAATCAGCCCCAGCATTTT
CDR3: CASSLWSLNQPQHF

size: .
J: TRBJ2-2
D: TRBD1
V: TRBV18
DNA: TGTGCCAGCTCACAAACTACAGGGGCGAACACCGGGGAGCTGTTTTTT
CDR3: CASSQTTGANTGELFF

size: once
J: TRBJ2-1
D: TRBD2
V: TRBV5-4
DNA: TGTGCCAGCAGAGCCGGGACTAGCGGAGGTGAGCAGTTCTTC
CDR3: CASRAGTSGGEQFF

size: .
J: TRBJ2-3
D: .
V: TRBV14
DNA: TGTGCCAGCAGCCAACTTCGGTTCGGAGATACGCAGTATTTT
CDR3: CASSQLRFGDTQYF

size: .
J: TRBJ1-1
D: .
V: TRBV19
DNA: TGTGCCAGTACCTGGACCGGGAAGGTCACTGAAGCTTTCTTT
CDR3: CASTWTGKVTEAFF

size: .
J: TRBJ2-1
D: TRBD1
V: TRBV5-4
DNA: TGTGCCAGCAGCTTGGGGACAGGGGTCTACAATGAGCAGTTCTTC
CDR3: CASSLGTGVYNEQFF

size: .
J: TRBJ2-1
D: .
V: TRBV21-1
DNA: TGTGCCAGCAGCAACGAGGATTACCAGGGGGCGCGGGCGGATCCATACAATGAGCAGTTCTTC
CDR3: CASSNEDYQGARADPYNEQFF

size: .
J: TRBJ2-5
D: TRBD1
V: TRBV6-2/TRBV6-3
DNA: TGTGCCAGCAGTCCCCGGGACAGAAAAGAGACCCAGTACTTC
CDR3: CASSPRDRKETQYF

size: .
J: TRBJ1-3
D: .
V: TRBV3-1/TRBV3-2
DNA: TGTGCCAGCAGCCGAGTTTCTGGAAACACCATATATTTT
CDR3: CASSRVSGNTIYF

size: .
J: TRBJ2-7
D: .
V: TRBV9
DNA: TGTGCCAGCAGCGTTTTCGACAGGTCAGATTACGAGCAGTACTTC
CDR3: CASSVFDRSDYEQYF

size: .
J: TRBJ1-2
D: .
V: TRBV2
DNA: TGTGCCAGCAGCGGAGTTAACTATGGCTACACCTTC
CDR3: CASSGVNYGYTF

size: .
J: TRBJ2-3
D: .
V: TRBV29-1
DNA: TGCAGCGTTCGAGGGTTGAACACAGATACGCAGTATTTT
CDR3: CSVRGLNTDTQYF

size: .
J: TRBJ2-1
D: TRBD2
V: TRBV7-8
DNA: TGTGCCAGCAGCCCTCACGGGGGGGCGGGAGCCCCCTACAATGAGCAGTTCTTC
CDR3: CASSPHGGAGAPYNEQFF

size: .
J: TRBJ2-7
D: .
V: TRBV25-1
DNA: TGTGCCAGCAGTGATACAAACTTC
CDR3: CASSDTNF

size: .
J: TRBJ1-2
D: .
V: TRBV28
DNA: TGTGCCAGCAGTTTAGCGGGGGGCGGCTACACCTTC
CDR3: CASSLAGGGYTF

size: .
J: TRBJ2-4
D: TRBD2
V: TRBV28
DNA: TGTGCCAGCAGTTTTACGGGAGGGACCAAAAACATTCAGTACTTC
CDR3: CASSFTGGTKNIQYF

size: .
J: TRBJ2-7
D: .
V: TRBV5-6
DNA: TGTGCCAGCAGCTTGGCGAGTAGCCCCTACGAGCAGTACTTC
CDR3: CASSLASSPYEQYF

size: few
J: TRBJ1-3
D: .
V: TRBV2
DNA: TGTGCCAGCAGTGAAGGGGTCAGGGCGAGGGGAAACACCATATATTTT
CDR3: CASSEGVRARGNTIYF

size: once
J: TRBJ1-2
D: .
V: TRBV30
DNA: TGTGCCTGGAGTCCTACAGGGTATGGCTACACCTTC
CDR3: CAWSPTGYGYTF

size: .
J: TRBJ2-5
D: .
V: TRBV28
DNA: TGTGCCAGCAGTGGACAGAGCCGGGAGACCCAGTACTTC
CDR3: CASSGQSRETQYF

size: .
J: TRBJ1-5
D: TRBD1
V: TRBV2
DNA: TGTGCCAGCAGGAGACAGGGGACTGACCAGCCCCAGCATTTT
CDR3: CASRRQGTDQPQHF

size: .
J: TRBJ2-1
D: TRBD2
V: TRBV10-2
DNA: TGCGCCAGCAGGACTAGCGGGAGCAATGAGCAGTTCTTC
CDR3: CASRTSGSNEQFF

size: once
J: TRBJ2-3
D: TRBD2
V: TRBV5-4
DNA: TGTGCCAGCAGCGGGGGACTAGCGGGAGGGCCGTACGGGACAGATACGCAGTATTTT
CDR3: CASSGGLAGGPYGTDTQYF

size: .
J: TRBJ2-3
D: TRBD2
V: TRBV2
DNA: TGTGCCAGCAAAAGGACTAGCCTCGCAGATACGCAGTATTTT
CDR3: CASKRTSLADTQYF

size: once
J: TRBJ2-7
D: .
V: TRBV14
DNA: TGTGCCAGCAGCCAATTGCCACCCCGGGACGAGCAGTACTTC
CDR3: CASSQLPPRDEQYF

size: .
J: TRBJ2-3
D: TRBD2
V: TRBV5-1
DNA: TGCGCCAGCAGCCTACACGGGACTAGCGGGAGGGTAGATACGCAGTATTTT
CDR3: CASSLHGTSGRVDTQYF

size: .
J: TRBJ2-1
D: TRBD2
V: TRBV11-2
DNA: TGTGCCAGCAGCTTAACTGTGCGCGGGAGATATAATGAGCAGTTCTTC
CDR3: CASSLTVRGRYNEQFF

size: .
J: TRBJ1-4
D: .
V: TRBV6-1
DNA: TGTGCCAGCAGCGGGATAGGGGCCGGGGGTGAAAAACTGTTTTTT
CDR3: CASSGIGAGGEKLFF

size: .
J: TRBJ2-1
D: .
V: TRBV11-3
DNA: TGTGCCAGCAGCCACCGGGACAGAGGAGGGGGTGAGCAGTTCTTC
CDR3: CASSHRDRGGGEQFF

size: .
J: TRBJ2-3
D: .
V: TRBV20-1
DNA: TGCAGTGCCCCCACAACAGATACGCAGTATTTT
CDR3: CSAPTTDTQYF

size: .
J: TRBJ2-2
D: TRBD2
V: TRBV7-2
DNA: TGTGCCAGCAGTCTAAATCGACTAGCCGTCACCGGGGAGCTGTTTTTT
CDR3: CASSLNRLAVTGELFF

size: once
J: TRBJ2-3
D: .
V: TRBV19
DNA: TGTGCCAGTACCCTCGGGCTAGCCGGCACAGATACGCAGTATTTT
CDR3: CASTLGLAGTDTQYF

size: .
J: TRBJ1-2
D: TRBD1
V: TRBV6-9
DNA: TGTGCCAGCAGTTATTCGGCAGGGGGCTATGGCTACACCTTC
CDR3: CASSYSAGGYGYTF

size: .
J: TRBJ2-5
D: .
V: TRBV5-4
DNA: TGTGCCAGCAGTTCGTACCAAGAGACCCAGTACTTC
CDR3: CASSSYQETQYF

size: .
J: TRBJ1-2
D: .
V: TRBV12-5
DNA: TGTGCTAGTGGTTTGGCACAGGGTGCTAACTATGGCTACACCTTC
CDR3: CASGLAQGANYGYTF